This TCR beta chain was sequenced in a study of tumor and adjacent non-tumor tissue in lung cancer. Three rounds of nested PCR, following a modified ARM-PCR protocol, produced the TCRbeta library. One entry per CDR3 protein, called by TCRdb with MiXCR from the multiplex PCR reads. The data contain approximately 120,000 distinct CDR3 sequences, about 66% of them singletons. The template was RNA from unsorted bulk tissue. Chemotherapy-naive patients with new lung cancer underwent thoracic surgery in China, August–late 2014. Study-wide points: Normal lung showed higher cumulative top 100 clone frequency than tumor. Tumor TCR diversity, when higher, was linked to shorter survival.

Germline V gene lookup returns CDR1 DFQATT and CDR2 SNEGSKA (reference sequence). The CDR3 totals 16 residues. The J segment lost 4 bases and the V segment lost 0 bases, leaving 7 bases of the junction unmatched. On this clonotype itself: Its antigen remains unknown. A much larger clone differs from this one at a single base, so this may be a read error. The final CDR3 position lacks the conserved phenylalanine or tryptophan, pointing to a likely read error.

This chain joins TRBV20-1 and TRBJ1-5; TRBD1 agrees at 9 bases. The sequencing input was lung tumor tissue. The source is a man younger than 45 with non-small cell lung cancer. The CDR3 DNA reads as TGCAGTGCTAGAGATCCGGGACAGGGACTTAATCAGCCCCAGCATCTT. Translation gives CSARDPGQGLNQPQHL.